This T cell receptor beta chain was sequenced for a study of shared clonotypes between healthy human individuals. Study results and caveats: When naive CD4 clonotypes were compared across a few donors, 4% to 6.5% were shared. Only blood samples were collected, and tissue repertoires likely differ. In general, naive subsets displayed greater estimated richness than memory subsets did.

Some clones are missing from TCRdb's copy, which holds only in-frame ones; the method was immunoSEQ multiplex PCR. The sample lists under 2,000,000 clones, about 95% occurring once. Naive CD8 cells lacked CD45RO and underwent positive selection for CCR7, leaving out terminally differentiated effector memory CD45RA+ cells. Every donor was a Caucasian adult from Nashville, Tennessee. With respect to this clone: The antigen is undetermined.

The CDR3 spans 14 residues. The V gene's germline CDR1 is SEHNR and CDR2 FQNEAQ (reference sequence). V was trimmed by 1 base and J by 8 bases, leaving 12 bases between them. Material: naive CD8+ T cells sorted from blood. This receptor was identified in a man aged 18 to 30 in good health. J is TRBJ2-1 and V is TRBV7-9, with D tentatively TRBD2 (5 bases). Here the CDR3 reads CASSLGTGVDEQFF. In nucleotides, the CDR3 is TGTGCCAGCAGCTTAGGAACCGGGGTGGATGAGCAGTTCTTC.